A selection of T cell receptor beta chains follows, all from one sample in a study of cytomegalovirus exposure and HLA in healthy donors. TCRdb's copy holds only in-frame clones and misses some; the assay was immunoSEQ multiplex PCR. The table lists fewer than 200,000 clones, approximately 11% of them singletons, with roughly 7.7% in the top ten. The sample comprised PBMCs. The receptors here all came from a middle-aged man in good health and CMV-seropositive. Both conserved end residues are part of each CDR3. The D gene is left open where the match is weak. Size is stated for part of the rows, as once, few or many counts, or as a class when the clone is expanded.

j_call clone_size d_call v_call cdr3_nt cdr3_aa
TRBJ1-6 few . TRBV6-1 TGTGCCAGCAGTGAGGAACCCGAGGGTTCACCCCTCCACTTT CASSEEPEGSPLHF
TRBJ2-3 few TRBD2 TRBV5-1 TGCGCCAGCAGCCCGGAGCGGGGCCAAATCACAGATACGCAGTATTTT CASSPERGQITDTQYF
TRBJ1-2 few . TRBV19 TGTGCCAGTAGTATTGCTTTCAGGGACTATGGCTACACCTTC CASSIAFRDYGYTF
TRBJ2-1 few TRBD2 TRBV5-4 TGTGCCAGCAGCTTGCCGGCGGGGGGGCCTTCCAATGAGCAGTTCTTC CASSLPAGGPSNEQFF
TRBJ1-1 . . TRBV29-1 TGCAGCGTTGGAAGGGGGATGAGAACTGAAGCTTTCTTT CSVGRGMRTEAFF
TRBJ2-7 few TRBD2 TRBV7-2 TGTGCCAGCAGCTTCCGCCGGACTAGCGGGGGACACTACGAGCAGTACTTC CASSFRRTSGGHYEQYF
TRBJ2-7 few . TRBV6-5 TGTGCCAGCAGTTACTTGTCCCCGGGGGATGGCGAGCAGTACTTC CASSYLSPGDGEQYF
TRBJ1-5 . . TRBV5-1 TGCGCCGGGCGTCGGAGCAATCAGCCCCAGCATTTT CAGRRSNQPQHF
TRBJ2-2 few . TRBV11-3 TGTGCCAGCAGCTATCGGGGTTCGAACACCGGGGAGCTGTTTTTT CASSYRGSNTGELFF
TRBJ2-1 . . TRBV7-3 TGTGCCAGCAGCCCAAACGAGGGCACCTACAATGAGCAGTTCTTC CASSPNEGTYNEQFF
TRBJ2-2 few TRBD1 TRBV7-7 TGTGCCAGCAGCCCCACCGGGACAGGGGGCTCCGGGGAGCTGTTTTTT CASSPTGTGGSGELFF
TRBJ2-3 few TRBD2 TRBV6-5 TGTGCCAGCAGCTACTGGGCGGGGGGAGGGCCAGATACGCAGTATTTT CASSYWAGGGPDTQYF
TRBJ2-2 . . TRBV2 TGTGCCAGCAGTGAGGTCCCCCCGGCGAACACCGGGGAGCTGTTTTTT CASSEVPPANTGELFF
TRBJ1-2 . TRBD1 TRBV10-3 TGTGCCATCAGCCTGGGACAGGGGGCGGCGGGCTACACCTTC CAISLGQGAAGYTF
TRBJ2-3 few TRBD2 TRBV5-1 TGCGCCAGCAGCTCGGGACTAGCGGGGGGGCGGAGCACAGATACGCAGTATTTT CASSSGLAGGRSTDTQYF
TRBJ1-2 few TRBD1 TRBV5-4 TGTGCCAGCAGCTTGTCCCGAACTACAGGGGCCTATGGCTACACCTTC CASSLSRTTGAYGYTF
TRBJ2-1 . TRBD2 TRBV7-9 TGTGCCACCCCGAACGTGACTAGCGAATCACATGAGCAGTTCTTC CATPNVTSESHEQFF
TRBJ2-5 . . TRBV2 TGTGCCAGCAGTGCCGACAGGCAAGAGACCCAGTACTTC CASSADRQETQYF
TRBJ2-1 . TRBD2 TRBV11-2 TGTGCCAGCAGCCCGTCACCGACTAGCGGGGGGTACAATGAGCAGTTCTTC CASSPSPTSGGYNEQFF
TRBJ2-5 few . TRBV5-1 TGCGCCAGCAGCTTGTTCTCAGGAGAGACCCAGTACTTC CASSLFSGETQYF
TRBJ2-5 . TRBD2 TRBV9 TGTGCCAGCAGCGTAGGCCCTTCTAGCGGGGGGTTTCGAGAGACCCAGTACTTC CASSVGPSSGGFRETQYF
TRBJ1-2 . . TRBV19 TGTGCCAGTAGTATTTTACTCAACTATGGCTACACCTTC CASSILLNYGYTF